The 25 T cell receptor beta chains below come from one sample, sequenced in a study of cytomegalovirus exposure and HLA in healthy donors. Both 60 Vbeta primers and 13 Jbeta primers went into the PCR. TCRdb's table, derived via immunoSEQ multiplex PCR, lists solely in-frame clones and lacks some. Among approximately 150,000 clones listed, just under 70% were seen once. The specimen sequenced was PBMCs. These receptors all come from a man aged 60-69 years in good health and CMV-seronegative.

This clone occurred a few times. The chain uses TRBV5-1 and TRBJ2-6, with D perhaps TRBD1 (6 bases). CDR1 is SGHRS, CDR2 YFSETQ, per germline. The CDR3 is 16 amino acids. V lost 2 bases and J 2 bases, leaving 11 bases between the germline ends. In DNA form, the CDR3 reads TGCGCCAGCAGCTTATCCCCAGGGGCTGGGGCCAACGTCCTGACTTTC. Protein sequence: CASSLSPGAGANVLTF. Variable domain in full (rest from reference TRBV5-1 and TRBJ2-6): KAGVTQTPRYLIKTRGQQVTLSCSPISGHRSVSWYQQTPGQGLQFLFEYFSETQRNKGNFPGRFSGRQFSNSRSEMNVSTLELGDSALYLCASSLSPGAGANVLTFGAGSRLTVL.

The V and J genes are TRBV7-9 and TRBJ1-3; D uncertain. This CDR3 region has 16 residues. Germline V gene sequence: CDR1 SEHNR, CDR2 FQNEAQ (reference sequence). V lost 6 bases to trimming and J lost 0 bases, with 15 bases between them. The CDR3 DNA follows: TGTGCCAGCAGGCCTTCGGAGACCAGCTCTGGAAACACCATATATTTT. Its protein product is CASRPSETSSGNTIYF.

The chain employs TRBV5-5 and TRBJ1-5; TRBD1 agrees at 7 bases. Trimming took 2 bases from V and 5 from J; bases not matched to a gene: 7. CDR1 is SGHKS and CDR2 is YYEKEE in the germline V gene (reference sequence). The CDR3 runs 15 residues. The CDR3 loop is CASSFAWDRDQPQHF. The CDR3 region has the DNA TGTGCCAGCAGCTTCGCATGGGACAGAGATCAGCCCCAGCATTTT.

The chain carries TRBV7-3 and TRBJ2-3; TRBD1 matches at 7 bases. The ends lost 5 bases at V and 13 bases at J; junction bases unmatched: 9. The CDR3 contains 12 residues. Germline values: CDR1 SGHTA, CDR2 FQGTGA. CDR3: CASSDPGQRKYF. The CDR3 DNA sequence: TGTGCCAGCAGCGACCCGGGACAGCGAAAGTATTTT.

Concerning this clone: At the DNA level, this CDR3 is encoded by other sequences in the same sample as well. The genes are TRBV5-6 and TRBJ2-7; the D gene is possibly TRBD2 (5 bases). Looked up from germline, CDR1 is SGHDT and CDR2 is YYEEEE. The V end was cut by 1 base, the J end by 0 bases, with 11 bases between. This CDR3 region has 15 residues. This CDR3 is CASSLLTGDSYEQYF. CDR3 sequence (DNA): TGTGCCAGCAGCTTGTTAACCGGGGACTCCTACGAGCAGTACTTC.

The rearrangement links TRBV28 to TRBJ1-1, with TRBD1 matching over 8 bases. This CDR3 contains 15 residues. Trimming at V came to 6 bases and at J to 4 bases, leaving 10 bases not matched to a gene. Germline loops: CDR1 MDHEN, CDR2 SYDVKM. The DNA for the CDR3 is TGTGCCAGCAGGGGGCCGGGACAGGCGGGCACTGAAGCTTTCTTT. It codes for CASRGPGQAGTEAFF.

This chain joins TRBV27 and TRBJ1-1, with 9 nucleotides matching TRBD1. The CDR3 is 15 residues long. Germline V lookup: CDR1 MNHEY, CDR2 SMNVEV (reference sequence). With 1 base clipped from V and 3 bases from J, the junction kept 3 bases outside the gene matches. The CDR3 bases are TGTGCCAGCAGTTTATGGGGGGACAGGGACACTGAAGCTTTCTTT. This gives the protein CASSLWGDRDTEAFF.

This chain connects TRBV25-1 to TRBJ2-3; 11 bases are a match to TRBD2. CDR3 length: 18 amino acids. Per the germline V gene, CDR1 is MGHDK and CDR2 is SYGVNS. J lost 6 bases, V lost 2 bases, and 13 bases had no gene match. Written as DNA, the CDR3 is TGTGCCAGCAGTGAACAATTAACTAGCGGGAGAGGTATGGATACGCAGTATTTT. Translating gives CASSEQLTSGRGMDTQYF.

This chain links TRBV29-1 with TRBJ2-3; TRBD1 matches at 12 bases. Per the germline V gene, CDR1 is SQVTM and CDR2 is ANQGSEA. V was pared by 4 bases and J by 1 base, with 6 bases of the junction left unmatched. This CDR3 has 16 amino acids. This chain's CDR3 is CSVAWDRGLRTDTQYF. The CDR3 region has the DNA TGCAGCGTTGCATGGGACAGGGGGCTACGCACAGATACGCAGTATTTT.

This clone is a singleton in its sample. This chain links TRBV27 with TRBJ2-5; D possibly corresponds to TRBD2 (7 bases). Trimming cost V 4 bases and J 2 bases, with 14 bases left between them. The CDR3 spans 15 residues. Per germline, CDR1 MNHEY and CDR2 SMNVEV (reference sequence). CDR3 sequence reads: CASSSRGGGQETQYF. CDR3 in DNA: TGTGCCAGCAGTTCAAGGGGGGGAGGGCAAGAGACCCAGTACTTC.

The chain uses TRBV19 and TRBJ1-6; D is unclear. CDR1 and CDR2 from the germline V gene are LNHDA and SQIVND (reference sequence). The CDR3 covers 14 residues. Trimming cost V 3 bases and J 10 bases, with 13 bases left between them. Here the CDR3 reads CASSIAGPLSPLHF. DNA of the CDR3: TGTGCCAGTAGTATTGCGGGTCCACTGTCACCCCTCCACTTT.

This clone came up a few times. The genes are TRBV19 and TRBJ2-1; 9 bases fit TRBD1. CDR3 length: 14 amino acids. Germline lookup yields CDR1 LNHDA and CDR2 SQIVND (reference sequence). V was pared by 5 bases and J by 8 bases, with 7 bases of the junction left unmatched. This CDR3 is CASSGGQGWDEQFF. The CDR3 DNA follows: TGTGCCAGTAGTGGGGGACAGGGATGGGATGAGCAGTTCTTC. Looking up the rest from reference TRBV19 and TRBJ2-1 gives the full variable domain: DGGITQSPKYLFRKEGQNVTLSCEQNLNHDAMYWYRQDPGQGLRLIYYSQIVNDFQKGDIAEGYSVSREKKESFPLTVTSAQKNPTAFYLCASSGGQGWDEQFFGPGTRLTVL.

The chain joins TRBV7-3 to TRBJ1-1; D might be TRBD1 (5 bases). CDR1 and CDR2 (germline): SGHTA, FQGTGA. Trimming left V 5 bases short and J 1 base short, with 11 bases between. The CDR3 is 14 residues long. The CDR3 reads CASSLGGGNTEAFF. DNA of the CDR3: TGTGCCAGCAGCCTCGGGGGGGGGAACACTGAAGCTTTCTTT.

The gene calls are TRBV28 and TRBJ2-1; TRBD1 matches 8 bases. Looked up from germline, CDR1 is MDHEN and CDR2 is SYDVKM. The CDR3 consists of 15 residues. The trim removed 8 bases at V and 9 bases at J, leaving 15 bases unmatched. CDR3 protein: CASLGTGIAWREQFF. The CDR3 DNA sequence: TGTGCCAGCTTGGGGACAGGTATCGCTTGGCGTGAGCAGTTCTTC.

This chain connects TRBV6-5 to TRBJ2-3; 11 positions match TRBD2. With 8 bases clipped from V and 4 bases from J, the junction kept 8 bases outside the gene matches. Germline loops: CDR1 MNHEY, CDR2 SVGAGI. The CDR3 extends over 15 amino acids. The CDR3, as DNA: TGTGCCAGCGGGAAGACTAGCGGGGTCCCAGATACGCAGTATTTT. Amino acid sequence: CASGKTSGVPDTQYF.

The rearrangement joins TRBV11-2 to TRBJ1-4; a possible D gene is TRBD1 (6 bases). The germline V gene has CDR1 SGHAT and CDR2 FQNNGV. Trimming shortened V by 6 bases and J by 0 bases, and 14 bases separated the two germline ends. The CDR3 is 16 residues long. CDR3 sequence reads: CASSRGQLATNEKLFF. The CDR3 DNA reads as TGTGCCAGCAGTCGCGGACAGCTTGCAACTAATGAAAAACTGTTTTTT.

J is TRBJ1-5 and V is TRBV30; 7 bases are a match to TRBD1. The CDR3 has 17 residues. Trimming cost V 0 bases and J 0 bases; bases outside gene matches: 8. Germline CDR1 GTSNPN, CDR2 SVGIG (reference sequence). The CDR3 DNA sequence: TGTGCCTGGAGTGTAAGGGGGGACAGATTTAGCAATCAGCCCCAGCATTTT. Translated, it gives CAWSVRGDRFSNQPQHF.

This clone was seen a handful of times. V gene TRBV30 combines with J gene TRBJ1-2, with 9 bases lining up with TRBD1. Trimming at V came to 2 bases and at J to 6 bases, leaving 7 bases not matched to a gene. Germline CDR1 reads GTSNPN; CDR2 reads SVGIG (reference sequence). The CDR3 runs to 14 residues. CDR3 DNA sequence: TGTGCCTGGAGTCCGGGGACAGGGAGAAATGGCTACACCTTC. Encoded protein: CAWSPGTGRNGYTF.

The V call is TRBV11-2, the J call TRBJ2-1; 11 nucleotides align to TRBD2. Germline CDR1 and CDR2: SGHAT and FQNNGV. V shed 5 bases and J 2 bases; nucleotides not matched to a gene: 5. The CDR3 is made up of 16 amino acids. DNA of the CDR3: TGTGCCAGCAGCCCAGGGACTAGCGGAGCCTACAATGAGCAGTTCTTC. Its protein is CASSPGTSGAYNEQFF. The complete variable domain, with remaining parts taken from reference TRBV11-2 and TRBJ2-1, reads EAGVAQSPRYKIIEKRQSVAFWCNPISGHATLYWYQQILGQGPKLLIQFQNNGVVDDSQLPKDRFSAERLKGVDSTLKIQPAKLEDSAVYLCASSPGTSGAYNEQFFGPGTRLTVL.

This clone has a handful of counts. The J gene is TRBJ2-1, the V gene TRBV6-5; D is perhaps TRBD2 (6 bases). The CDR3 is made up of 14 amino acids. CDR1 is MNHEY, CDR2 SVGAGI, per germline. Trimming removed 6 bases from V and 1 base from J, with 10 bases in between. CDR3 protein: CASRGRESYNEQFF. In DNA, the CDR3 is TGTGCCAGCAGGGGGCGGGAATCCTACAATGAGCAGTTCTTC.

J is TRBJ2-5 and V is TRBV12-5; D is ambiguous. CDR1 and CDR2 from the germline V gene are LGHNT and FRNRAP. This CDR3 has 14 residues. The V end was cut by 1 base, the J end by 4 bases, with 10 bases between. CDR3 nucleotides: TGTGCTAGTGGTTTGGGCATCTCCGGAGAGACCCAGTACTTC. The encoded protein is CASGLGISGETQYF.

The V and J genes are TRBV25-1 and TRBJ2-2; 9 bases align to TRBD1. J lost 6 bases, V lost 6 bases, and 11 bases had no gene match. Germline values: CDR1 MGHDK, CDR2 SYGVNS. This CDR3 has 16 amino acids. The CDR3 bases are TGTGCCAGCAGCCCACGCCCGGGACAGGGCTCCGGGGAGCTGTTTTTT. Protein: CASSPRPGQGSGELFF.

This chain joins TRBV28 and TRBJ1-4, with 11 bases that match TRBD1. The CDR3 extends over 19 amino acids. CDR1 is MDHEN and CDR2 is SYDVKM in the germline V gene. V was clipped by 0 bases and J by 13 bases; unmatched bases: 19. The CDR3 nucleotides are TGTGCCAGCAGTTTATGGTACCATCCGGACAGGGGGCAAATCGGGTCACTGTTTTTT. The encoded protein is CASSLWYHPDRGQIGSLFF.

J is TRBJ2-2 and V is TRBV5-1, with 10 positions matching TRBD1. From germline, CDR1 is SGHRS and CDR2 YFSETQ. The CDR3 sequence is 17 residues long. The trim removed 4 bases at V and 5 bases at J, leaving 11 bases unmatched. Here the CDR3 reads CASSRTTGGGVTGELFF. CDR3 sequence (DNA): TGCGCCAGCAGCAGAACGACAGGGGGCGGTGTGACCGGGGAGCTGTTTTTT.

The CDR3 nucleotides are TGCAGCGTTGCTGTTGGGACAGGAGGGGAAAAACTGTTTTTT. This encodes CSVAVGTGGEKLFF. V and J are TRBV29-1 and TRBJ1-4, with 8 bases lining up with TRBD1. The J segment lost 8 bases and the V segment lost 4 bases, leaving 9 bases of the junction unmatched. CDR3 length equals 14 residues. Germline V gene sequence: CDR1 SQVTM, CDR2 ANQGSEA.